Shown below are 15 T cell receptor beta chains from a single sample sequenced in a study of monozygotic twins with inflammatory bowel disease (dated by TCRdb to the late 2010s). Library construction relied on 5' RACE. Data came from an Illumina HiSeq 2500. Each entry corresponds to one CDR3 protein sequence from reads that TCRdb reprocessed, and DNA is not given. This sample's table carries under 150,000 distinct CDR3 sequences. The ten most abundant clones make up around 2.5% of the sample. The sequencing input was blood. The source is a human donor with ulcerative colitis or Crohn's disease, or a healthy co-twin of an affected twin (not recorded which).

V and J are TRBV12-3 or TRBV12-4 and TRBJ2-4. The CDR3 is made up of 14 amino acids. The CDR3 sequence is CASSLTLAKNMQYF.

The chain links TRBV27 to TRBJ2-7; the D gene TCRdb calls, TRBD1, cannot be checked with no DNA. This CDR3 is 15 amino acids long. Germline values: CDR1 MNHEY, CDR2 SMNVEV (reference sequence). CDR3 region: CASSSPQGGTYEQYF.

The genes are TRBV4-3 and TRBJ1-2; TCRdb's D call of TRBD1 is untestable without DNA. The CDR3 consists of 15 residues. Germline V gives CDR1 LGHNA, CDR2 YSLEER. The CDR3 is CASSQDPLANYGYTF.

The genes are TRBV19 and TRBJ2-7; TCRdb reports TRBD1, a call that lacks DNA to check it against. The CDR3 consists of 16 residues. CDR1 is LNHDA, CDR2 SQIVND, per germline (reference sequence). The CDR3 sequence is CASSGVWGTAPYEQYF.

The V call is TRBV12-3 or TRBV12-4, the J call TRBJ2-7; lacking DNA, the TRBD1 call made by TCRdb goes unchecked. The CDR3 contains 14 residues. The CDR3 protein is CASRNGQGIHEQYF.

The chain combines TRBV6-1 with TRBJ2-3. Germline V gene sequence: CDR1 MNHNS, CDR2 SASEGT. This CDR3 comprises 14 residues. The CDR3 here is CASRDSVSTDTQYF.

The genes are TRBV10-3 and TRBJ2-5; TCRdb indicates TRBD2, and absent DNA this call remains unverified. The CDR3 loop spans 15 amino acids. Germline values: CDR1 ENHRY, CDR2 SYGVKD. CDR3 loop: CAISDQASGAGTQYF.

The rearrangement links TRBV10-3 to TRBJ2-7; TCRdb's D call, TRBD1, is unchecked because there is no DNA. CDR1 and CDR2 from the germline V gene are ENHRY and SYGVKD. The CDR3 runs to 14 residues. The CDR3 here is CAISGGSSSYEQYF.

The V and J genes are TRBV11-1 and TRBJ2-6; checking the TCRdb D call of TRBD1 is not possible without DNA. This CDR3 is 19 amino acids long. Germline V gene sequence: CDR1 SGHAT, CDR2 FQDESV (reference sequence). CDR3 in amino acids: CASSFLGQGLISGANVLTF.

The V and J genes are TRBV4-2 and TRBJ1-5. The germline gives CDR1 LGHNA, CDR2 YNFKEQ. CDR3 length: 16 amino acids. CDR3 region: CASSQDRDSGYQPQHF.

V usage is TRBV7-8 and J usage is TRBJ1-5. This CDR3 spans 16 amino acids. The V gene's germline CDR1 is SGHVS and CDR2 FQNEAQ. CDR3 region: CASSSREKGGFQPQHF.

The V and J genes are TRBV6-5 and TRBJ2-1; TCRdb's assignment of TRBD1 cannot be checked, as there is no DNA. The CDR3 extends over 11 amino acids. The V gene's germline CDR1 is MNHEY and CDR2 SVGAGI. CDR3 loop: CAGNRGYEQFF.

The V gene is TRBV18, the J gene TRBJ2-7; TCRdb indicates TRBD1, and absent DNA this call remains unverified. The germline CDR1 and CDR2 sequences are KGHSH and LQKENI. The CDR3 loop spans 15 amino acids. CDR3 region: CASSPRVGQGYEQYF.

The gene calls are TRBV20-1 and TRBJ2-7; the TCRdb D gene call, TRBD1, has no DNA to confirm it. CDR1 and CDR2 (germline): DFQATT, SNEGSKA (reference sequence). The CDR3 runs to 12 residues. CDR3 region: CSAGGTDYEQYF.

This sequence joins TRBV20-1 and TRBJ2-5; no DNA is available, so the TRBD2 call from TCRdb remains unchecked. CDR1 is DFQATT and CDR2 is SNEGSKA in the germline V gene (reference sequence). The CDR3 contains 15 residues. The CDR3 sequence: CSASAAGGHQETQYF.